The 9 T cell receptor beta chains reported below all come from one sample, sequenced in a study of blood T cell repertoires in COVID-19. Profiled with immunoSEQ multiplex PCR; TCRdb holds only in-frame clones, not every one. The sample records about 59,000 clones, about 93% being singletons. The sample taken for sequencing was peripheral blood. The receptors were sampled from an older man with acute or convalescent COVID-19.

This sequence joins TRBV5-4 and TRBJ2-5; D perhaps matches TRBD2 (6 bases). The length of the CDR3 is 13 residues. CDR1 is SGHNT and CDR2 is YYREEE in the germline V gene (reference sequence). V lost 3 bases, J lost 5 bases, and 11 bases lay in between. The CDR3 DNA reads as TGTGCCAGCAGCTCCGGACTAAGGGAGACCCAGTACTTC. Its translation is CASSSGLRETQYF. Variable domain in full (rest from reference TRBV5-4 and TRBJ2-5): ETGVTQSPTHLIKTRGQQVTLRCSSQSGHNTVSWYQQALGQGPQFIFQYYREEENGRGNFPPRFSGLQFPNYSSELNVNALELDDSALYLCASSSGLRETQYFGPGTRLLVL.

The chain links TRBV7-2 to TRBJ2-6; TRBD1 might be the D (6 bases). The ends were cut back, 3 bases at V and 0 bases at J, with 12 bases in the middle. From germline, CDR1 is SGHTA and CDR2 FQGNSA. This CDR3 spans 17 amino acids. The DNA for the CDR3 is TGTGCCAGCAGCTTCCAGGGGAGACCCTCTGGGGCCAACGTCCTGACTTTC. It yields the protein CASSFQGRPSGANVLTF.

The V and J genes are TRBV5-1 and TRBJ2-2; TRBD1 aligns across 8 bases. CDR1 and CDR2 (germline): SGHRS, YFSETQ. V shed 6 bases and J 4 bases; nucleotides not matched to a gene: 5. This CDR3 region has 14 residues. The CDR3 DNA sequence: TGCGCCAGCAAAGGACAGGGCCGCACCGGGGAGCTGTTTTTT. Translating gives CASKGQGRTGELFF.

This chain uses TRBV3-1 (or the pseudogene TRBV3-2) with TRBJ2-7; possibly TRBD2 for D (6 bases). The germline V gene has CDR1 LGHDT and CDR2 YNNKEL (reference sequence). This CDR3 is 13 amino acids long. V lost 5 bases and J 5 bases, leaving 13 bases between the germline ends. CDR3 residues: CASSGGMVHEQYF. CDR3 DNA sequence: TGTGCCAGCAGCGGCGGGATGGTCCACGAGCAGTACTTC.

A single count supports this clone. This rearrangement joins TRBV3-1 (or the pseudogene TRBV3-2) to TRBJ1-1; 8 nucleotides line up with TRBD1. Trimming removed 4 bases from V and 5 bases from J; junction bases left unmatched: 9. The germline gives CDR1 LGHDT, CDR2 YNNKEL (reference sequence). CDR3 length: 15 residues. CDR3: CASSLQDRDRTEAFF. DNA for the CDR3: TGTGCCAGCAGCCTCCAGGACAGGGACCGGACTGAAGCTTTCTTT.

This sequence joins TRBV3-1 (or the pseudogene TRBV3-2) and TRBJ2-7, with unresolved D. The CDR3 contains 11 residues. V was shortened by 1 base and J by 5 bases, with 3 bases between the two germline ends. Germline V lookup: CDR1 LGHDT, CDR2 YNNKEL (reference sequence). CDR3 nucleotide sequence: TGTGCCAGCAGCCAAGTCAACGAGCAGTACTTC. This translates into CASSQVNEQYF.

The V and J genes are TRBV10-3 and TRBJ2-5; 11 bases fit TRBD2. Losses at the gene ends were 10 bases for V and 3 bases for J; bases not matched to a gene: 19. Per germline, CDR1 ENHRY and CDR2 SYGVKD. CDR3 length equals 18 residues. CDR3 DNA sequence: TGTGCCACCGGGGCACTAGCGGGGGCCGGGGCCGGGGAAGAGACCCAGTACTTC. Translating gives CATGALAGAGAGEETQYF.

The chain combines TRBV19 with TRBJ1-1; 9 positions agree with TRBD1. J lost 6 bases, V lost 6 bases, and 8 bases had no gene match. Germline V gives CDR1 LNHDA, CDR2 SQIVND (reference sequence). This CDR3 comprises 14 residues. CDR3 bases: TGTGCCAGTAGAAAGGACAGGGGTTCCGCTGAAGCTTTCTTT. Translating it yields CASRKDRGSAEAFF.

V and J are TRBV6-5 and TRBJ2-5; no reliable D call. The CDR3 loop spans 15 amino acids. V shed 4 bases and J shed 1 base, with 13 bases lying between them. Germline values: CDR1 MNHEY, CDR2 SVGAGI. The CDR3 region has the DNA TGTGCCAGCAGTTCCCGGTCCCCCCGCCAAGAGACCCAGTACTTC. As protein: CASSSRSPRQETQYF.